The source of this T cell receptor (beta chain) is a study of blood T cell repertoires in COVID-19. Study in general: Samples of COVID-19 (acute and convalescent) were obtained from the United States, Italy and Spain. Nucleic acid was either cDNA or gDNA, and it came from T cells, B-cell-depleted T cells, or PBMCs.

Methods used by the authors: Amplified reference gene primers provided the basis for estimating nucleated cell counts. Data came from immunoSEQ multiplex PCR; TCRdb stores just in-frame clones and leaves some out. That table furnishes V, J and clone size, whereas the DNA furnished D and trimming. The sample has around 60,000 clones, about 76% seen once. The CDR3 runs 14 residues. V dropped 7 bases and J dropped 11 bases, with 20 bases sitting between them. Germline V lookup: CDR1 SNHLY, CDR2 FYNNEI. The sample taken for sequencing was peripheral blood. This chain links TRBV2 with TRBJ1-4; D is possibly TRBD1 (6 bases). The sequence derives from a human donor in a cohort sampled during active COVID-19. The CDR3 DNA reads TGTGCCAGCATTCCAGGGGTAGGAATCGGGAAACTGTTTTTT. This codes for CASIPGVGIGKLFF.